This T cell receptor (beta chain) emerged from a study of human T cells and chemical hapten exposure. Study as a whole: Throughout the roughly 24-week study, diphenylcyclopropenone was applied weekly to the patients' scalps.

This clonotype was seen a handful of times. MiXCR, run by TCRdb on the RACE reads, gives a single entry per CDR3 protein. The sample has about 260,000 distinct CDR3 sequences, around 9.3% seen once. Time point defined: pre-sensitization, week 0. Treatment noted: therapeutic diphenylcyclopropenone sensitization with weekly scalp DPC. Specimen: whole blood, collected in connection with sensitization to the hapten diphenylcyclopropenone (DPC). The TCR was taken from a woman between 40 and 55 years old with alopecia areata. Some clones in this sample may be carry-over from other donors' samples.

Here the CDR3 DNA reads TGTGCCAGCAGCTGGGTAGCGTACAATGAGCAGTTCTTC. The encoded protein is CASSWVAYNEQFF. J is TRBJ2-1 and V is TRBV6-2 or TRBV6-3; D perhaps matches TRBD2 (5 bases). Trimming removed 6 bases at V and 4 bases at J, with 10 bases between. This CDR3 is 13 amino acids long. Germline V gene sequence: CDR1 MNHEY, CDR2 SVGEGT.